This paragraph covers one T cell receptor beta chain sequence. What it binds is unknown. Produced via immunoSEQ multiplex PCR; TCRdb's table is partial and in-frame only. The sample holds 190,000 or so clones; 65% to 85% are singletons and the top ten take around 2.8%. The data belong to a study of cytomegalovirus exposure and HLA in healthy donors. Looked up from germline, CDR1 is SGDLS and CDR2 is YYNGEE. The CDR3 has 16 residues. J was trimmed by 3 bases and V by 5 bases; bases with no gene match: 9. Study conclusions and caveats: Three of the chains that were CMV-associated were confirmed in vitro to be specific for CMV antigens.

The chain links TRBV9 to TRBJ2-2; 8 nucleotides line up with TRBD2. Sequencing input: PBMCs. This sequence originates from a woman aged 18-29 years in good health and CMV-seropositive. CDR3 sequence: CASSRRGGRDTGELFF. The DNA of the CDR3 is TGTGCCAGCAGTCGCCGGGGGGGGCGAGACACCGGGGAGCTGTTTTTT.